The 3 T cell receptor beta chains given below trace back to one sample, sequenced in a study of post-analysis software for immune sequencing data. TCR beta cDNA libraries included unique molecular identifiers. TCRdb re-analysed the PCR reads in MiXCR, keeping a single row per CDR3 protein. Counted here are around 710,000 distinct CDR3 sequences, roughly 50% occurring once; the ten biggest clones make up around 4.7%. The antigens of these receptors remain unknown. Study-wide results and caveats: Patients used roughly five TRBV segments, including TRBV5-6, TRBV5-1 and TRBV20-1, more often than controls.

The specimen was blood. The source is a girl aged 5-17 years with multiple sclerosis.

The V gene is TRBV20-1, the J gene TRBJ2-1; no clear D gene. Germline V gives CDR1 DFQATT, CDR2 SNEGSKA (reference sequence). The CDR3 sequence is 11 residues long. Trimming removed 4 bases at V and 13 bases at J, with 14 bases between. The CDR3 loop is CSAKHRETQFF. Written as DNA, the CDR3 is TGCAGTGCTAAACACCGAGAGACCCAGTTCTTC.

DNA of the CDR3: TGTGCCAGCAGCTCCGGACTTCCGATGGGAGATACGCAGTATTTT. Protein sequence: CASSSGLPMGDTQYF. The V call is TRBV7-2, the J call TRBJ2-3; weak D call: TRBD2 (5 bases). Germline loops: CDR1 SGHTA, CDR2 FQGNSA. V was trimmed by 4 bases and J by 5 bases, leaving 16 bases between them. This CDR3 has 15 residues.

This clonotype was counted a few times. The chain has TRBV15 and TRBJ1-2, with TRBD1 matching over 8 bases. The CDR3 spans 15 residues. J gave up 4 bases and V 0 bases, and 4 bases lay outside the gene matches. CDR1 LNHNV and CDR2 YYDKDF come from the germline V gene (reference sequence). CDR3: CATSRDYGQGYGYTF. The CDR3 coding sequence is TGTGCCACCAGCAGAGATTACGGACAGGGCTATGGCTACACCTTC.